The entry that follows covers one T cell receptor beta chain sequence. This clone was seen a few times. Its cognate antigen has yet to be identified. Within one base of it there is no much larger clone, and no base qualities were kept. Additional sequencing covered unstimulated subsets from a few donor pairs, namely CD8+ effector memory, CD4+ naive, CD8+ TEMRA, CD4+ memory and CD8+ naive. Sorted unstimulated T cells and proliferating T cells recovered from mixed lymphocyte reactions underwent TCRbeta CDR3 sequencing. Fresh whole blood from nine to eleven HLA-typed healthy donors was used to isolate PBMCs. From the cysteine through the phenylalanine, the CDR3 covers 11 amino acids. Only the CDR3 portion is preserved as DNA: 33 bases, with reading frame beginning at the first base. According to the germline V gene, CDR1 reads MNHEY and CDR2 reads SVGAGI. V was cut back by 11 bases and J by 1 base, leaving a gap of 8 bases between them.

The sample is drawn from a study of siplizumab effects on memory and regulatory T cells (dated by TCRdb to between 2018 and 2021). In the study overall: The effect of the anti-CD2 antibody siplizumab on alloreactive T-cell subsets was examined in allogeneic mixed lymphocyte reactions constructed from human PBMCs.

The research as a whole found: Whether proliferating Tregs from siplizumab cultures were suppressive was not functionally confirmed. Compared with memory T cells, unstimulated naive T cells appeared more diverse, and naive cells seemed to make a substantial contribution to the alloresponse. For roughly 75-97% of proliferating CD4+ or CD8+ clones, no naive or memory phenotype could be assigned. Sequences below about 10^-5 frequency were poorly captured, so only a minor fraction of alloreactive clones could be mapped to unstimulated subsets. The cumulative frequency of alloreactive sequences traceable to unstimulated CD4+ memory T cells was significantly reduced by siplizumab. In reactions with siplizumab, an average of roughly 70% of mappable alloreactive CD4+ clones were Treg-derived, compared with roughly 30% in control reactions.

The library relied on the immunoSEQ multiplex PCR assay. Some 1.1 x 10^5 TCR templates per sample were assayed on the deep sequencing platform. Genomic DNA extracted from sorted T cells was used for TCRbeta CDR3 sequencing. For the original study's pipeline: The R programming language was used for clonal analysis of the TCRbeta CDR3 data. Unstimulated samples were compared with post-reaction CFSE-low samples to define alloreactive CD4+ and CD8+ clones. By matching sequences to the repertoires of sorted unstimulated Treg and non-Treg cells, each alloreactive CD4+ clone was assigned a regulatory or non-regulatory origin. As stored in TCRdb, this immuneACCESS dataset retains in-frame rearrangements with V and J assigned. A fraction of the clones does not appear; measured against another copy, unresolved V genes explain less than half of the discrepancy, and the remainder lacks a known reason. V and J calls and clone size follow that table, whereas D and trimming were derived from the DNA. The sample profile shows tens of thousands of clones; about 90% of them were found once. Of the sample, 0.25% is held by the ten largest clones.

This receptor was taken from a human donor in good health. The chain is made from TRBV6-5 and TRBJ1-1, with the D gene uncertain. Sequenced input: naive CD4+ T cells sorted from blood. In light of the paper, this sample's cell subset or site label describes: unstimulated naive T cells. CDR3 reads: CAAGRNTEAFF. The DNA is as follows: TGTGCCGCGGGGAGGAACACTGAAGCTTTCTTT.